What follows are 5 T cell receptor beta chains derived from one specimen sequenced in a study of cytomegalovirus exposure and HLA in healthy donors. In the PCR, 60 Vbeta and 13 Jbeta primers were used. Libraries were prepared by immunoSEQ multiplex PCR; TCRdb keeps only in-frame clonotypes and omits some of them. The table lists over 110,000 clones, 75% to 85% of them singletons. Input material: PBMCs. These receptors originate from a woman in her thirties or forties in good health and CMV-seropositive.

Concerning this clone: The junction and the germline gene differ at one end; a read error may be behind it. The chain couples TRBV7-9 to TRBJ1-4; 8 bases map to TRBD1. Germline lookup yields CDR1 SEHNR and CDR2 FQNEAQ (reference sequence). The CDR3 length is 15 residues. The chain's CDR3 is CSSSLRATGEEKLFF. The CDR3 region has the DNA TGTTCCAGCAGCTTACGCGCGACAGGGGAAGAAAAACTGTTTTTT.

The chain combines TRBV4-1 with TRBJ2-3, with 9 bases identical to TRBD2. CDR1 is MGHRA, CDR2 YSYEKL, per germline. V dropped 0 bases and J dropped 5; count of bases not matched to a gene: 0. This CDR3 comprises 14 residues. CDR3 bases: TGCGCCAGCAGCCAAGATAGCGGGAGAGATACGCAGTATTTT. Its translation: CASSQDSGRDTQYF.

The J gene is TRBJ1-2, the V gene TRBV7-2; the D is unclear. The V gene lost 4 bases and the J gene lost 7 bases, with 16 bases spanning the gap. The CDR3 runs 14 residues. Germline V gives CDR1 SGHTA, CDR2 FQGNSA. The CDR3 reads CASSSSRQSVGYTF. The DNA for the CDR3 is TGTGCCAGCAGCTCTAGCAGGCAATCAGTTGGCTACACCTTC.

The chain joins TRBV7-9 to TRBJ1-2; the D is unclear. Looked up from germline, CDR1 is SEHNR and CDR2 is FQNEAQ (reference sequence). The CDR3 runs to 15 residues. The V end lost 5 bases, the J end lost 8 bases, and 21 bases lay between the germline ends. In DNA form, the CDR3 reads TGTGCCAGCAGCCCCGCCCGGGAACCCACGAGGGGCTACACCTTC. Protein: CASSPAREPTRGYTF. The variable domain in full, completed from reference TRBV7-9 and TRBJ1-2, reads DTGVSQNPRHKITKRGQNVTFRCDPISEHNRLYWYRQTLGQGPEFLTYFQNEAQLEKSRLLSDRFSAERPKGSFSTLEIQRTEQGDSAMYLCASSPAREPTRGYTFGSGTRLTVV.

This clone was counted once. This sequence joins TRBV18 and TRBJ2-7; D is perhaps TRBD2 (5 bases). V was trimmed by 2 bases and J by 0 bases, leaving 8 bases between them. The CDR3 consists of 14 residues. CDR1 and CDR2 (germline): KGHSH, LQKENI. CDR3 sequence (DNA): TGTGCCAGCTCACCAAACCGGGACTCCTACGAGCAGTACTTC. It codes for CASSPNRDSYEQYF.